The entry below gives a single T cell receptor (beta chain) sequence along with its context. Its cognate antigen is unknown. These data belong to a study of cytomegalovirus exposure and HLA in healthy donors. General study results and limits: Segments of the TCR beta V type were, in most cases, productive about 87% or about 30% of the time in an earlier analysis. HLA allele associations emerged for around 16,000 TCR beta sequences in a later analysis, at 0.05 false discovery rate. As was reported, the classifier diagnosed cytomegalovirus status with high specificity and sensitivity.

The primer mix had 60 Vbeta and 13 Jbeta primers. Some clones are missing from TCRdb's copy, which holds only in-frame ones; the method was immunoSEQ multiplex PCR. This sample has 150,000 to 200,000 clones, with 60% to 80% found just once. The CDR3 contains 15 residues. From germline, CDR1 is LNHDA and CDR2 SQIVND (reference sequence). V was pared by 4 bases and J by 0 bases, with 4 bases of the junction left unmatched. This clonotype originated in a man in his forties or fifties in good health and CMV-seronegative. V and J are TRBV19 and TRBJ2-3, with 7 nucleotides matching TRBD2. The material sequenced was PBMCs. This CDR3 is CASSTGLSSTDTQYF. The CDR3 DNA reads TGTGCCAGTAGTACGGGACTATCTAGCACAGATACGCAGTATTTT.